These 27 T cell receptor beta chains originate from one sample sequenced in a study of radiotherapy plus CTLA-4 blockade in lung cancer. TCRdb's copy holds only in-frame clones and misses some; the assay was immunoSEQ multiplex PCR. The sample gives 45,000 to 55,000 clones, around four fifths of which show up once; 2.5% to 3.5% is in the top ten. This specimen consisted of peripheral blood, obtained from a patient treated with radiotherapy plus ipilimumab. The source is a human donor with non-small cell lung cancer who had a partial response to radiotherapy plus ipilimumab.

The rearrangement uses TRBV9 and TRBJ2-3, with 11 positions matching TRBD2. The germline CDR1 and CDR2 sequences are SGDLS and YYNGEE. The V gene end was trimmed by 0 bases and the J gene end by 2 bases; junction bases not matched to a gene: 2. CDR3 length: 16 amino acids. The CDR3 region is CASSVGLAGFTDTQYF. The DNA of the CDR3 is TGTGCCAGCAGCGTAGGACTAGCGGGGTTCACAGATACGCAGTATTTT.

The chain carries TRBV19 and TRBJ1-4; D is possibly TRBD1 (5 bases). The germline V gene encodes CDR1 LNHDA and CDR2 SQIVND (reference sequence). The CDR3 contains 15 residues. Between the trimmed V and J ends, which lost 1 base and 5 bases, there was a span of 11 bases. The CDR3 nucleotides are TGTGCCAGTAGTATAGGCGGGACGGCGAATGAAAAACTGTTTTTT. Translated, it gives CASSIGGTANEKLFF.

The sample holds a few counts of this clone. The CDR3 nucleotides are TGTGCCAGCAGCGTAGGCCAGGGGGAAACAGATACGCAGTATTTT. Translating it yields CASSVGQGETDTQYF. This chain links TRBV9 with TRBJ2-3; 7 positions agree with TRBD1. The length of the CDR3 is 15 residues. The V and J ends lost 0 bases and 3 bases, in that order; junction bases with no gene match: 4. Per germline, CDR1 SGDLS and CDR2 YYNGEE.

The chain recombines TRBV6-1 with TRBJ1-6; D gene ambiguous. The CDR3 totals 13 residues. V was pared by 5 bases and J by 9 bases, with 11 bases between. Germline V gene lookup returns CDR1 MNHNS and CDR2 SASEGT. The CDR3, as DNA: TGTGCCAGCAGTCAAACAGCTATTTCACCCCTCCACTTT. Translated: CASSQTAISPLHF.

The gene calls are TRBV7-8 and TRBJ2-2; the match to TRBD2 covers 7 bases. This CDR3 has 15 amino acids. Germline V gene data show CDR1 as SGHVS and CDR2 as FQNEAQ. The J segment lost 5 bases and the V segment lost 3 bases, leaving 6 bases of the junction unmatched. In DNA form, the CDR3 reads TGTGCCAGCAGCTTGGGGGACTACCCTACCGGGGAGCTGTTTTTT. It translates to CASSLGDYPTGELFF.

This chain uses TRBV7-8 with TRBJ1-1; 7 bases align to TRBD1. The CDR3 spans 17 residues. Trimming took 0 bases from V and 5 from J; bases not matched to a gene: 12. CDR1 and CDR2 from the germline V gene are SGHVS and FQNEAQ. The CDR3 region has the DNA TGTGCCAGCAGCTTAGCGAGGACAGGCCCTAAAGGGACTGAAGCTTTCTTT. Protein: CASSLARTGPKGTEAFF.

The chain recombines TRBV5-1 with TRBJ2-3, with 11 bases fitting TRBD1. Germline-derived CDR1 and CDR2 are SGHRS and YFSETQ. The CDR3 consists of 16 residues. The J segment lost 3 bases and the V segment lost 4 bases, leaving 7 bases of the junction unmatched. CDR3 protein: CASSRSGQGGTDTQYF. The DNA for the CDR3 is TGCGCCAGCAGCCGCTCGGGACAGGGGGGAACAGATACGCAGTATTTT.

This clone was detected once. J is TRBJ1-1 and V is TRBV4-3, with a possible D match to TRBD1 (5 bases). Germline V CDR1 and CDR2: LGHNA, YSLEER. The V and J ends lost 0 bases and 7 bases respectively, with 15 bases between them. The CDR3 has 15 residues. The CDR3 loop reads CASSQDPGGAVEAFF. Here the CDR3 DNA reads TGCGCCAGCAGCCAAGATCCTGGAGGGGCGGTTGAAGCTTTCTTT.

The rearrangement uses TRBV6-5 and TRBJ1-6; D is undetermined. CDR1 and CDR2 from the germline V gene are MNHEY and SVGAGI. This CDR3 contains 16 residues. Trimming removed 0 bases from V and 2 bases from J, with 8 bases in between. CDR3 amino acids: CASSYSTSAYNSPLHF. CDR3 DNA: TGTGCCAGCAGTTACTCGACCAGCGCCTATAATTCACCCCTCCACTTT.

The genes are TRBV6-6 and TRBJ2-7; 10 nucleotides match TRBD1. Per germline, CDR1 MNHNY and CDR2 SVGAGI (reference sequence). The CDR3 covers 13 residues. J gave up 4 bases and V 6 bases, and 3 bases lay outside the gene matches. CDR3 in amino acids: CASRTGGAYEQYF. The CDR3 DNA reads TGTGCCAGCAGGACAGGGGGCGCGTACGAGCAGTACTTC.

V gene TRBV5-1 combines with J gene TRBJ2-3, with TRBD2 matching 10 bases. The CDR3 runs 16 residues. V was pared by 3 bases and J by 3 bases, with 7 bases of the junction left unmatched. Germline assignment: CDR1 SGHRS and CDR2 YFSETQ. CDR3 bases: TGCGCCAGCAGCTCTCCAGCGGGGGGGCGTACAGATACGCAGTATTTT. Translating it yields CASSSPAGGRTDTQYF.

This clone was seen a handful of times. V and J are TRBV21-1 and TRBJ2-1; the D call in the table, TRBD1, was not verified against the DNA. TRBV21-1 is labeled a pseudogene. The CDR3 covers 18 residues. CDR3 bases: TGTGCCAGCAGCAAAGGGCGTGAGACAGGGTGCACCTACAATGAGCAGTTCTTC. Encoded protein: CASSKGRETGCTYNEQFF.

The CDR3 reads CASSLDRGPFSYEQYF. CDR3 DNA sequence: TGTGCCAGCAGCTTGGACAGGGGGCCTTTCTCCTACGAGCAGTACTTC. The genes are TRBV5-8 and TRBJ2-7; 9 bases are a match to TRBD1. Trimming at V came to 0 bases and at J to 0 bases, leaving 4 bases not matched to a gene. The CDR3 consists of 16 residues. The germline V gene has CDR1 SGHTS and CDR2 YDEGEE.

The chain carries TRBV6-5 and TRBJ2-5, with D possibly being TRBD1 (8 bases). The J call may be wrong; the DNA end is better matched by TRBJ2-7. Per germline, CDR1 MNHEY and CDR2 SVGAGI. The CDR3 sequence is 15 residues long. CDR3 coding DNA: TGTGCCAGCACCTCGTTAAGGACAGGGAGGGGCGAGCAGTACTTC. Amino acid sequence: CASTSLRTGRGEQYF.

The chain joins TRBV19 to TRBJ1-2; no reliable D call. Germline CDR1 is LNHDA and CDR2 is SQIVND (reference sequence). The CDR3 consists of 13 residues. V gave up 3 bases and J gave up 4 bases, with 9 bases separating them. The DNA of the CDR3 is TGTGCCAGTAGTATCCGGGAGGGCTATGGCTACACCTTC. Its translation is CASSIREGYGYTF.

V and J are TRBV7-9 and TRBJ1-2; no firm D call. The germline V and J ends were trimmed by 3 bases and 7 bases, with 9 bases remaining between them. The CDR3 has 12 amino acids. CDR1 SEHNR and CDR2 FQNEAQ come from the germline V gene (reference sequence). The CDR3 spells CASSFRFGGYTF. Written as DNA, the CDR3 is TGTGCCAGCAGCTTCCGGTTTGGTGGCTACACCTTC.

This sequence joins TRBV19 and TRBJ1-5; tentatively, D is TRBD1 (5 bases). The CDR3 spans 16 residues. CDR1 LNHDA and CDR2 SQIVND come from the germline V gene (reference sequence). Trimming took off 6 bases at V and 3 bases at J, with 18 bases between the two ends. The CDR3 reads CASSETQGKDNQPQHF. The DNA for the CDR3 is TGTGCCAGTAGCGAGACCCAGGGAAAGGACAATCAGCCCCAGCATTTT.

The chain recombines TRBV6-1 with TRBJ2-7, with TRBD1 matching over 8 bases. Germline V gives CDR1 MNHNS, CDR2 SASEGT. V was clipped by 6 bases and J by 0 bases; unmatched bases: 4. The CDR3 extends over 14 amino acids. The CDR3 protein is CASRTGGPSYEQYF. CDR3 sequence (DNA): TGTGCCAGCAGAACAGGGGGGCCCTCCTACGAGCAGTACTTC.

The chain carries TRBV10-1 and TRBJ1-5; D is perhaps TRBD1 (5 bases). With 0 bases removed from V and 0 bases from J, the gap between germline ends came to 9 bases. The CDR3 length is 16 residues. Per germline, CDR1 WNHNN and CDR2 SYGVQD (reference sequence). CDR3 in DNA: TGCGCCAGCAGTGAGTCGTCCAGGGATAGCAATCAGCCCCAGCATTTT. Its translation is CASSESSRDSNQPQHF.

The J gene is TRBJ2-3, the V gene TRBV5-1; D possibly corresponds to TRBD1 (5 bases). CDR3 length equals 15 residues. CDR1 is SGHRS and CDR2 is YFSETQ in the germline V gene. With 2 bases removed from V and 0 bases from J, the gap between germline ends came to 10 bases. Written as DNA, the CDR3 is TGCGCCAGCAGCTTAAACCAGGGTAGCACAGATACGCAGTATTTT. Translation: CASSLNQGSTDTQYF.

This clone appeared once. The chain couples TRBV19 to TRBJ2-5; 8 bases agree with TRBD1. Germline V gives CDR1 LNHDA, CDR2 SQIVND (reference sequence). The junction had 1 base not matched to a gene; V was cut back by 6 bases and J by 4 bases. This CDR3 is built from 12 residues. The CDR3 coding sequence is TGTGCCAGTAGCAGGGGGCTAGAGACCCAGTACTTC. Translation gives CASSRGLETQYF.

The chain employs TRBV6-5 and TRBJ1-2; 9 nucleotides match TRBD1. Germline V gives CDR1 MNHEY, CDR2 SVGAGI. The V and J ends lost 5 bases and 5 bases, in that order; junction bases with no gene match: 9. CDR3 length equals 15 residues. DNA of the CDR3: TGTGCCAGCAGTCCCGGGACAGGGACGAAGTATGGCTACACCTTC. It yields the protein CASSPGTGTKYGYTF.

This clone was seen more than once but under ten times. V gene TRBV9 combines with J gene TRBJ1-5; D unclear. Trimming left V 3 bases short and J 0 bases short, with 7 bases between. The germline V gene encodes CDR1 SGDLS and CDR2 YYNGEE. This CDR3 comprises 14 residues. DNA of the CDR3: TGTGCCAGCAGCGGCGGTTATAGCAATCAGCCCCAGCATTTT. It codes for CASSGGYSNQPQHF.

The CDR3 sequence is CASSSDTDSYNEQFF. CDR3 bases: TGTGCCAGCAGCTCAGACACGGACTCCTACAATGAGCAGTTCTTC. The chain uses TRBV7-3 and TRBJ2-1; D remains unclear. This CDR3 has 15 residues. CDR1 is SGHTA and CDR2 is FQGTGA in the germline V gene. V lost 4 bases, J lost 0 bases, and 10 bases lay in between.

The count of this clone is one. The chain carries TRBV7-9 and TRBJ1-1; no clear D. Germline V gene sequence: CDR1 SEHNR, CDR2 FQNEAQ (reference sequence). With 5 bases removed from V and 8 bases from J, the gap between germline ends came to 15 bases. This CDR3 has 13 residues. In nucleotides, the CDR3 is TGTGCCAGCAGCCCTAGCCCCGGTCAAGAAGCTTTCTTT. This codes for CASSPSPGQEAFF.

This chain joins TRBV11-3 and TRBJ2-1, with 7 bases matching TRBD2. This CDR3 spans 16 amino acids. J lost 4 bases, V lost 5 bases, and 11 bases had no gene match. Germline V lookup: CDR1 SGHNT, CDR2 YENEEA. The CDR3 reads CASSPVGAGHYNEQFF. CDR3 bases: TGTGCCAGCAGCCCGGTGGGAGCGGGGCATTACAATGAGCAGTTCTTC.

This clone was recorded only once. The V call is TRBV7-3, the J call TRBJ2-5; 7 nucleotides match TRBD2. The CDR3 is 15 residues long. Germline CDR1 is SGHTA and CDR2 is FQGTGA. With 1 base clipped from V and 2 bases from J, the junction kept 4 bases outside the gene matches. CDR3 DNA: TGTGCCAGCAGCTTAATGGGGGGAGGGCAAGAGACCCAGTACTTC. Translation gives CASSLMGGGQETQYF. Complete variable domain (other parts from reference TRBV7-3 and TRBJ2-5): GAGVSQTPSNKVTEKGKYVELRCDPISGHTALYWYRQSLGQGPEFLIYFQGTGAADDSGLPNDRFFAVRPEGSVSTLKIQRTERGDSAVYLCASSLMGGGQETQYFGPGTRLLVL.